The 17 T cell receptor beta chains below come from one sample, sequenced in a study of blood T cells in healthy people across ages (dated by TCRdb to 2015 to 2017). The method behind the library was 5' RACE. The sequencing machine was an Illumina HiSeq 2500. A second PCR of about 7 to 12 cycles was run with a J-beta primer mix and a sample-barcoded 5' primer. Through fastp at Q25 and MiXCR, TCRdb rebuilt clones from the public reads, retaining in-frame beta chains. Every CDR3 protein is listed once, alongside the most common genes and DNA of its rows. The sample includes about 1.5 million distinct CDR3 sequences, with under 55% observed a single time. The ten largest make up around 4% of the sample. The material sequenced was blood. The receptors here all came from a woman under 30 in good health.

This clonotype has just one count. The gene calls are TRBV9 and TRBJ2-2; TRBD2 agrees at 11 bases. Trimming took 3 bases from V and 1 from J; bases not matched to a gene: 8. Per the germline V gene, CDR1 is SGDLS and CDR2 is YYNGEE. The CDR3 is 18 amino acids. The CDR3 loop reads CASSASGTSGMNTGELFF. CDR3 bases: TGTGCCAGCAGCGCGTCCGGGACTAGCGGAATGAACACCGGGGAGCTGTTTTTT.

The chain carries TRBV7-9 and TRBJ2-1; 8 nucleotides align to TRBD2. The CDR3 runs to 15 residues. V was clipped by 5 bases and J by 5 bases; unmatched bases: 8. Germline values: CDR1 SEHNR, CDR2 FQNEAQ (reference sequence). CDR3 in DNA: TGTGCCAGCAGCACCCCTCCGGGAGGGAACAATGAGCAGTTCTTC. This encodes CASSTPPGGNNEQFF.

The chain combines TRBV29-1 with TRBJ2-7; 7 bases are a match to TRBD1. V shed 7 bases and J 7 bases; nucleotides not matched to a gene: 13. This CDR3 region has 13 residues. From germline, CDR1 is SQVTM and CDR2 ANQGSEA. CDR3 nucleotides: TGCAGCGGTGGGACAGTAGACTACAATGAGCAGTACTTC. Its protein product is CSGGTVDYNEQYF.

The V call is TRBV20-1, the J call TRBJ2-5; 12 nucleotides agree with TRBD2. V lost 6 bases, J lost 1 base, and 6 bases stayed unmatched. The CDR3 has 15 residues. Looked up from germline, CDR1 is DFQATT and CDR2 is SNEGSKA (reference sequence). This chain's CDR3 is CSAPTSGGFQETQYF. In DNA form, the CDR3 reads TGCAGTGCGCCCACTAGCGGGGGGTTCCAAGAGACCCAGTACTTC.

This clonotype was seen ten or more times. The V call is TRBV25-1, the J call TRBJ2-7; 7 bases align to TRBD1. The germline gives CDR1 MGHDK, CDR2 SYGVNS. With 3 bases clipped from V and 0 bases from J, the junction kept 14 bases outside the gene matches. There are 18 residues in the CDR3. The CDR3: CASSETLHRDRLSYEQYF. As DNA, the CDR3 is TGTGCCAGCAGTGAGACCCTTCACCGGGACAGACTCTCCTACGAGCAGTACTTC.

The gene calls are TRBV6-2 or TRBV6-3 and TRBJ2-7; possible D gene TRBD1, 5 bases. The end of the DNA fits TRBJ2-5 better, so the J call may be wrong. The CDR3 contains 12 residues. Germline V gene sequence: CDR1 MNHEY, CDR2 SVGEGT. The CDR3 reads CASSDSPETQYF. DNA of the CDR3: TGTGCCAGCAGCGACAGTCCGGAGACCCAGTACTTC.

The chain is built from TRBV29-1 and TRBJ2-1; 7 bases line up with TRBD1. V lost 6 bases and J lost 8; bases outside the gene matches: 13. This CDR3 is built from 14 residues. Germline values: CDR1 SQVTM, CDR2 ANQGSEA. The CDR3 loop reads CSVKPGQTLHEQFF. Here the CDR3 DNA reads TGCAGCGTGAAGCCGGGACAGACGCTTCATGAGCAGTTCTTC.

J is TRBJ1-4 and V is TRBV4-3; no clear D. V lost 0 bases to trimming and J lost 5 bases, with 13 bases between them. CDR1 is LGHNA, CDR2 YSLEER, per germline. CDR3 length: 16 amino acids. CDR3 protein: CASSQDVARRNEKLFF. The DNA of the CDR3 is TGCGCCAGCAGCCAAGATGTGGCACGGAGGAATGAAAAACTGTTTTTT.

This chain connects TRBV2 to TRBJ1-2; the D gene is possibly TRBD1 (5 bases). The CDR3 loop spans 12 amino acids. The ends were cut back, 7 bases at V and 7 bases at J, with 13 bases in the middle. Per germline, CDR1 SNHLY and CDR2 FYNNEI. This CDR3 reads CASNRRGAGYTF. CDR3 in DNA: TGTGCCAGCAACAGGAGAGGCGCTGGCTACACCTTC.

The CDR3 sequence is CASSRPRRRGGTDTQYF. The CDR3 DNA reads as TGTGCCAGCAGCCGCCCTCGCCGCCGAGGGGGGACAGATACGCAGTATTTT. The chain couples TRBV14 to TRBJ2-3; D could derive from TRBD1 or TRBD2 (6 bases each). CDR1 is SGHDN and CDR2 is FVKESK in the germline V gene. The V gene lost 4 bases and the J gene lost 3 bases, with 20 bases spanning the gap. The CDR3 spans 17 residues.

J is TRBJ2-1 and V is TRBV9; 10 nucleotides agree with TRBD2. The CDR3 covers 15 residues. V was pared by 0 bases and J by 6 bases, with 3 bases of the junction left unmatched. Germline V gene lookup returns CDR1 SGDLS and CDR2 YYNGEE. The chain's CDR3 is CASSVGPSGGNEQFF. CDR3 DNA sequence: TGTGCCAGCAGCGTAGGGCCTAGCGGGGGCAATGAGCAGTTCTTC.

This clonotype was found a few times. J is TRBJ2-3 and V is TRBV9; either TRBD1 or TRBD2 may fit D (5 bases each). Germline CDR1 is SGDLS and CDR2 is YYNGEE. The CDR3 totals 15 residues. The germline V and J ends were trimmed by 0 bases and 4 bases, with 12 bases remaining between them. The CDR3 loop reads CASSVVPGRPDTQYF. Here the CDR3 DNA reads TGTGCCAGCAGCGTAGTCCCGGGACGGCCAGATACGCAGTATTTT.

The chain couples TRBV12-3 or TRBV12-4 to TRBJ1-1; D not resolved. The CDR3 is made up of 15 amino acids. V was trimmed by 7 bases and J by 1 base, leaving 16 bases between them. The CDR3 reads CASTVAAGRNTEAFF. In DNA form, the CDR3 reads TGTGCCAGCACGGTAGCGGCAGGCAGGAACACTGAAGCTTTCTTT.

This chain uses TRBV5-1 with TRBJ1-2, with unresolved D. This CDR3 has 12 residues. V was cut by 0 bases and J by 8 bases, with 8 bases left in between. Germline lookup yields CDR1 SGHRS and CDR2 YFSETQ. The DNA of the CDR3 is TGCGCCAGCAGCTTGGACGCTATGGGCTACACCTTC. It codes for CASSLDAMGYTF.

This clonotype was counted a few times. The genes are TRBV5-6 and TRBJ2-4; TRBD2 agrees at 8 bases. The DNA matches TRBJ2-7 better at its end, which makes the J call doubtful. This CDR3 region has 14 residues. Germline V gives CDR1 SGHDT, CDR2 YYEEEE. In DNA form, the CDR3 reads TGTGCCAGCACCTGGGGAAGCGGGAGAGGCGAGCAGTACTTC. It codes for CASTWGSGRGEQYF.

This chain connects TRBV20-1 to TRBJ2-5; D uncertain. CDR3 length equals 14 residues. Trimming left V 6 bases short and J 1 base short, with 15 bases between. Germline V gene sequence: CDR1 DFQATT, CDR2 SNEGSKA (reference sequence). For the CDR3, the DNA is TGCAGTGCACAAACCGGACGCACCCAAGAGACCCAGTACTTC. Encoded protein: CSAQTGRTQETQYF.

DNA for the CDR3: TGTGCCAGCAGTTACGCGGGACAGGGGCCCTACGAGCAGTACTTC. The encoded protein is CASSYAGQGPYEQYF. The V gene is TRBV6-5, the J gene TRBJ2-7; 10 nucleotides align to TRBD1. J lost 2 bases, V lost 2 bases, and 3 bases had no gene match. CDR1 MNHEY and CDR2 SVGAGI come from the germline V gene. The CDR3 runs 15 residues.